The 14 T cell receptor beta chains presented below share a single source sample, sequenced in a study of blood T cell repertoires in COVID-19. Libraries were prepared by immunoSEQ multiplex PCR; TCRdb keeps only in-frame clonotypes and omits some of them. The table shows some 64,000 clones, with around 77% occurring only once. The sample taken for sequencing was peripheral blood. The receptors stem from a man at least 80 years old with active or convalescent COVID-19.

The chain uses TRBV11-2 and TRBJ1-1; 7 bases line up with TRBD1. Per germline, CDR1 SGHAT and CDR2 FQNNGV. Losses at the gene ends were 5 bases for V and 0 bases for J; bases not matched to a gene: 0. The CDR3 totals 13 residues. CDR3: CASSQGVNTEAFF. Here the CDR3 DNA reads TGTGCCAGCAGCCAGGGGGTGAACACTGAAGCTTTCTTT.

This clone has more than one count but fewer than ten. V gene TRBV24-1 combines with J gene TRBJ2-1; 10 nucleotides match TRBD2. CDR1 is KGHDR and CDR2 is SFDVKD in the germline V gene. CDR3 length: 15 amino acids. V lost 5 bases and J lost 8; bases outside the gene matches: 8. The DNA of the CDR3 is TGTGCCACCAGTGTTCCTGCTAGCGGGAGTCATGAGCAGTTCTTC. It specifies CATSVPASGSHEQFF.

J is TRBJ2-1 and V is TRBV5-1, with D perhaps matching TRBD1 (6 bases). V lost 5 bases to trimming and J lost 1 base, with 13 bases between them. The germline V gene encodes CDR1 SGHRS and CDR2 YFSETQ. The CDR3 spans 15 residues. CDR3 protein: CASRGQGISYNEQFF. CDR3 bases: TGCGCCAGCAGAGGCCAGGGGATTTCCTACAATGAGCAGTTCTTC.

V gene TRBV14 combines with J gene TRBJ2-5; 9 bases line up with TRBD1. The V gene's germline CDR1 is SGHDN and CDR2 FVKESK. This CDR3 has 15 amino acids. The V and J ends lost 9 bases and 3 bases, in that order; junction bases with no gene match: 11. The CDR3: CARDSGTGSEETQYF. Here the CDR3 DNA reads TGTGCCAGGGATTCCGGGACAGGGAGCGAAGAGACCCAGTACTTC.

This clone was observed at least ten times. The chain has TRBV6-6 and TRBJ2-7, with TRBD2 matching over 7 bases. The V segment lost 5 bases and the J segment 7 bases; nucleotides outside the gene matches: 11. The CDR3 spans 14 residues. Germline V lookup: CDR1 MNHNY, CDR2 SVGAGI (reference sequence). The CDR3 region is CASSPPYDSGEQYF. DNA of the CDR3: TGTGCCAGCAGTCCCCCGTATGATAGCGGGGAGCAGTACTTC.

The rearrangement uses TRBV5-5 and TRBJ1-1; D call uncertain. Germline lookup yields CDR1 SGHKS and CDR2 YYEKEE (reference sequence). CDR3 length: 11 amino acids. The germline V and J ends were trimmed by 5 bases and 8 bases, with 10 bases remaining between them. CDR3 region: CASSSPREAFF. DNA for the CDR3: TGTGCCAGCAGTTCCCCCCGGGAAGCTTTCTTT.

This clone is medium-sized within its sample. The genes are TRBV18 and TRBJ2-7, with 8 positions matching TRBD1. Germline values: CDR1 KGHSH, CDR2 LQKENI. V lost 4 bases and J lost 2; bases outside the gene matches: 7. The CDR3 spans 15 residues. As DNA, the CDR3 is TGTGCCAGCTCACTTAAGACAGGGGCCACCTACGAGCAGTACTTC. Residues: CASSLKTGATYEQYF.

The chain couples TRBV19 to TRBJ2-7; the match to TRBD1 covers 8 bases. CDR1 and CDR2 (germline): LNHDA, SQIVND (reference sequence). The V gene end was trimmed by 5 bases and the J gene end by 4 bases; junction bases not matched to a gene: 10. The length of the CDR3 is 15 residues. CDR3 sequence reads: CASSPGTGGGYEQYF. CDR3 coding DNA: TGTGCCAGTAGTCCAGGGACAGGCGGTGGGTACGAGCAGTACTTC.

This clone occurred many times. Because the CDR3's place on the DNA is in doubt, the DNA is left out and the CDR3 is given as listed by TCRdb. The rearrangement links TRBV6-2 or TRBV6-3 to TRBJ1-2. With termini counted, the CDR3 has 12 amino acids. CDR1 is MNHEY and CDR2 is SVGEGT in the germline V gene. CDR3 protein: CASSSSDYGYTF.

This chain joins TRBV24-1 and TRBJ1-4; D gene unclear. Trimming pared 9 bases from V and 1 base from J, leaving 8 bases between. The length of the CDR3 is 13 residues. Germline values: CDR1 KGHDR, CDR2 SFDVKD. CDR3 amino acids: CATGEKTNEKLFF. The DNA of the CDR3 is TGTGCCACCGGGGAGAAAACTAATGAAAAACTGTTTTTT.

The J gene is TRBJ2-1, the V gene TRBV6-5; 9 bases fit TRBD2. The CDR3 sequence is 14 residues long. Trimming removed 2 bases from V and 8 bases from J; junction bases left unmatched: 4. The germline CDR1 and CDR2 sequences are MNHEY and SVGAGI. The CDR3 loop is CASSYPGLAHEQFF. The CDR3 DNA sequence: TGTGCCAGCAGTTACCCCGGACTAGCGCATGAGCAGTTCTTC.

The chain employs TRBV23-1 and TRBJ1-6; 7 bases fit TRBD1. TRBV23-1 is given ORF status, its function remaining uncertain. Trimming at V came to 2 bases and at J to 8 bases, leaving 27 bases not matched to a gene. The CDR3 sequence is 22 residues long. CDR3 sequence reads: CASSQNPLPGTAVGLRHSPLHF. CDR3 sequence (DNA): TGCGCCAGCAGTCAAAACCCACTCCCCGGGACAGCCGTCGGTCTCCGGCATTCACCCCTCCACTTT.

The rearrangement links TRBV11-2 to TRBJ2-2; 13 bases map to TRBD2. The J segment lost 6 bases and the V segment lost 5 bases, leaving 6 bases of the junction unmatched. The CDR3 has 16 amino acids. Germline assignment: CDR1 SGHAT and CDR2 FQNNGV. CDR3 protein: CASSTRTSGRAGELFF. The CDR3, as DNA: TGTGCCAGCAGCACGAGGACTAGCGGGAGAGCCGGGGAGCTGTTTTTT.

This rearrangement joins TRBV5-1 to TRBJ2-1, with 8 bases matching TRBD2. Trimming at V came to 2 bases and at J to 6 bases, leaving 7 bases not matched to a gene. The CDR3 is 15 residues long. CDR1 and CDR2 (germline): SGHRS, YFSETQ. The CDR3 DNA follows: TGCGCCAGCAGCTTCTTATCCAGCGGGGGCAATGAGCAGTTCTTC. It yields the protein CASSFLSSGGNEQFF.